This record looks at one T cell receptor beta chain sequence and its context. What it recognizes is unknown. This was the immunoSEQ v3 assay. Sequencing used immunoSEQ multiplex PCR; TCRdb keeps in-frame clones, though not all of them. The data hold about 50,000 clones, with around 80% observed a single time. This entry comes from a study of TIL therapy for anti-PD-1-resistant metastatic lung cancer. Background on the study: Progressing patients received lymphodepletion, expanded TIL infusion and IL-2. Patients had a median age of around 56 years (range roughly 35-80). Tumors carried a median about 1.6 non-synonymous mutations per megabase.

Time point described: pre-treatment sample, taken before nivolumab and TIL therapy. Germline assignment: CDR1 SGHRS and CDR2 YFSETQ. The CDR3 extends over 14 amino acids. Trimming at V came to 1 base and at J to 11 bases, leaving 8 bases not matched to a gene. General study points: TIL clonotype persistence in blood showed no apparent association with response.

This chain connects TRBV5-1 to TRBJ1-1; 10 bases agree with TRBD1. The sequence was collected from a woman aged 25-85 years with non-small cell lung cancer. The sequencing here drew on blood, taken at baseline. The CDR3 loop reads CASSLFDRQGAAFF. CDR3 DNA: TGCGCCAGCAGCTTGTTCGATAGACAGGGGGCGGCTTTCTTT.